This record covers a single TCR beta chain. Its specificity is not known. RNA was extracted from bulk tissue without any cell sorting. This specimen belongs to a study of tumor and adjacent non-tumor tissue in lung cancer. The wider study: Around 4.5 million productive TCRbeta reads were obtained per sample on average. Study conclusions and caveats: Normal lung showed higher cumulative top 100 clone frequency than tumor.

Germline assignment: CDR1 DFQATT and CDR2 SNEGSKA (reference sequence). CDR3 length equals 13 residues. Trimming shortened V by 1 base and J by 12 bases, and 15 bases separated the two germline ends. TCRbeta libraries were built with three rounds of nested PCR, modified from ARM-PCR. Each CDR3 protein gets one entry after TCRdb re-called the multiplex PCR reads with MiXCR. The repertoire holds 71,000 or so distinct CDR3 sequences, with over 75% as singletons. The source material was lung tumor tissue. The rearrangement links TRBV20-1 to TRBJ2-2; D not certain. The source of this sequence is a woman between 45 and 60 years old with non-small cell lung cancer. CDR3 region: CSARVLLVGKLFF. CDR3 nucleotides: TGCAGTGCTAGAGTCCTCCTCGTGGGGAAGCTGTTTTTT.